The clone carrying this T cell receptor (beta chain) was detected a few times. Its antigen is unidentified. The germline V gene has CDR1 SGDLS and CDR2 YYNGEE. V lost 3 bases and J lost 5, with 20 bases in between. There are 16 residues in the CDR3. This specimen belongs to a study of a mutant IDH1 vaccine in newly diagnosed glioma. Study information: Eight vaccine doses were administered to patients at weeks 1, 3, 5, 7, 11, 15, 19 and 23. Either 4-6 weeks after radiotherapy alone or alongside temozolomide, vaccination was begun.

Indicated time point: week 5, during vaccination. The content of each vaccine dose was 300 ug of mutant IDH1 20-mer peptide, and topical imiquimod accompanied it. The protocol was immunoSEQ multiplex PCR, while the TCRdb copy is restricted to in-frame clones and leaves out a portion. The table has 27,000 or so clones, around four fifths seen once; the top ten hold more than 5.5%. This TCR was sampled from a middle-aged man with glioma. Some clones in this sample may be carry-over from other donors' samples. The gene calls are TRBV9 and TRBJ2-5, with D perhaps matching TRBD1 or TRBD2 (6 bases each). The specimen was PBMCs, collected from a glioma patient whose treatment included an IDH1 peptide vaccine. In DNA form, the CDR3 reads TGTGCCAGCAGCGCCCGATGGGGGGCGACTCAGGAGACCCAGTACTTC. This gives the protein CASSARWGATQETQYF. Together with reference TRBV9 and TRBJ2-5, the CDR3 gives the full variable domain: DSGVTQTPKHLITATGQRVTLRCSPRSGDLSVYWYQQSLDQGLQFLIQYYNGEERAKGNILERFSAQQFPDLHSELNLSSLELGDSALYFCASSARWGATQETQYFGPGTRLLVL.